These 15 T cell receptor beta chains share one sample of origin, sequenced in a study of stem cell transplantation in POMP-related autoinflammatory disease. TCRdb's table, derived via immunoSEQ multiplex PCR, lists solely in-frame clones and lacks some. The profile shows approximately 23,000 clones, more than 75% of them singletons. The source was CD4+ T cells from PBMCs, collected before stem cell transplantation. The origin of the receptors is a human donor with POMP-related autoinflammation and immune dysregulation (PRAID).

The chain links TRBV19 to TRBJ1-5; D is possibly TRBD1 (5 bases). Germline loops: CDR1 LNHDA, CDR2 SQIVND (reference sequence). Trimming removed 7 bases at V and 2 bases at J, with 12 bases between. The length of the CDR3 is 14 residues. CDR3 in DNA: TGTGCCAGTACAGATCCGGGGGGCAATCAGCCCCAGCATTTT. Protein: CASTDPGGNQPQHF.

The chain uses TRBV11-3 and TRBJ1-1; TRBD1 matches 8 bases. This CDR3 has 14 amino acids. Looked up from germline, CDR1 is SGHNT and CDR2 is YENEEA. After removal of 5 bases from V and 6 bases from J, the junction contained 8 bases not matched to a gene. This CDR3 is CASSRTGTEPEAFF. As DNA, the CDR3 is TGTGCCAGCAGCCGGACAGGGACGGAGCCTGAAGCTTTCTTT.

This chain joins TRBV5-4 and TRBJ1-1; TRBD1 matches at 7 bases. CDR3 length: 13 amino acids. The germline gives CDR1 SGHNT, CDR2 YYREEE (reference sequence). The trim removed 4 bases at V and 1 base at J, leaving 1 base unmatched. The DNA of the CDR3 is TGTGCCAGCAGCCGGACAGGGAACACTGAAGCTTTCTTT. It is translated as CASSRTGNTEAFF.

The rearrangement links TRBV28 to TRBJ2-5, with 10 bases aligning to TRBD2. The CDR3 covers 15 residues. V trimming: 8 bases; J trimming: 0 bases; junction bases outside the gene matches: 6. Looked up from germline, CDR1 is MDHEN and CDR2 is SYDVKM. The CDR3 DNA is TGTGCCAGCGGGTCTAGCGGGGGTCACCAAGAGACCCAGTACTTC. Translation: CASGSSGGHQETQYF.

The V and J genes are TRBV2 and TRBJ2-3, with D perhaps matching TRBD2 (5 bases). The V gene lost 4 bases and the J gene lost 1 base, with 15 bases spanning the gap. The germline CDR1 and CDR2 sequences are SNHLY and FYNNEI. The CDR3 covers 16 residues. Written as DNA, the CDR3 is TGTGCCAGCAGTGGTGAAGGAGCGGTTCGCACAGATACGCAGTATTTT. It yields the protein CASSGEGAVRTDTQYF.

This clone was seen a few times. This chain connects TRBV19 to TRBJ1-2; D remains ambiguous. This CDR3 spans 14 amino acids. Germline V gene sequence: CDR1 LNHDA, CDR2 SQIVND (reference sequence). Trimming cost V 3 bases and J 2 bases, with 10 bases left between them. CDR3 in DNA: TGTGCCAGTAGTATTTCGGCGGGGAACTATGGCTACACCTTC. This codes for CASSISAGNYGYTF.

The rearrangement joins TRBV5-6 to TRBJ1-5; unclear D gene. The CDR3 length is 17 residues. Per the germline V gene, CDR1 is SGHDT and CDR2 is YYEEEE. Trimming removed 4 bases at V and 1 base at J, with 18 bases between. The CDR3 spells CASSQYLGFRSNQPQHF. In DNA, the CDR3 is TGTGCCAGCAGCCAATATTTAGGATTTCGGAGCAATCAGCCCCAGCATTTT.

CDR3 nucleotides: TGTGCCAGTAGTCGACTAGCGGGGGAGCCAGGAGATACGCAGTATTTT. Protein product: CASSRLAGEPGDTQYF. The V and J genes are TRBV19 and TRBJ2-3; 12 positions match TRBD2. The CDR3 length is 16 residues. CDR1 is LNHDA, CDR2 SQIVND, per germline (reference sequence). After removal of 5 bases from V and 5 bases from J, the junction contained 8 bases not matched to a gene. Together with reference TRBV19 and TRBJ2-3, the CDR3 gives the full variable domain: DGGITQSPKYLFRKEGQNVTLSCEQNLNHDAMYWYRQDPGQGLRLIYYSQIVNDFQKGDIAEGYSVSREKKESFPLTVTSAQKNPTAFYLCASSRLAGEPGDTQYFGPGTRLTVL.

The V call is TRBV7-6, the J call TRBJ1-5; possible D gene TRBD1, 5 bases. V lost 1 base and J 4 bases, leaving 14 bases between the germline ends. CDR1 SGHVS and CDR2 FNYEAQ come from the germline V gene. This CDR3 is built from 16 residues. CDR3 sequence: CASSLGVAGVNQPQHF. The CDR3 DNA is TGTGCCAGCAGCTTAGGAGTGGCGGGGGTAAATCAGCCCCAGCATTTT.

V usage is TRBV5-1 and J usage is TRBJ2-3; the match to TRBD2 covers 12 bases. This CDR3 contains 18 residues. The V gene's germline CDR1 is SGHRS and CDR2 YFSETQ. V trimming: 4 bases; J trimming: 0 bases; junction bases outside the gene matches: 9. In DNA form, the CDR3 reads TGCGCCAGCAGCACCGGACTAGCGGGGCCCGCTAGCACAGATACGCAGTATTTT. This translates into CASSTGLAGPASTDTQYF.

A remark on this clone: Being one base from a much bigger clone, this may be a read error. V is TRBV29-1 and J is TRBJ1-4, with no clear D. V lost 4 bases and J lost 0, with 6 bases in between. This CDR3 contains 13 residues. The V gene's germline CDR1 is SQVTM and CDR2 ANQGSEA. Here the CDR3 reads CSVAAATNEKLFF. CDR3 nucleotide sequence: TGCAGCGTTGCAGCGGCAACTAATGAAAAACTGTTTTTT.

The CDR3 is CAWGGTGTYEQYF. In DNA, the CDR3 is TGTGCCTGGGGGGGGACAGGAACCTACGAGCAGTACTTC. The chain couples TRBV30 to TRBJ2-7, with 8 bases identical to TRBD1. V lost 5 bases to trimming and J lost 2 bases; unmatched junction nucleotides: 5. CDR1 is GTSNPN and CDR2 is SVGIG in the germline V gene (reference sequence). The CDR3 has 13 amino acids.

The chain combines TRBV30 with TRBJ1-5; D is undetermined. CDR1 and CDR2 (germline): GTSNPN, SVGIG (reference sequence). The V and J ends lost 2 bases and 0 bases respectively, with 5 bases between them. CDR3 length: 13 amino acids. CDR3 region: CAWSSHSNQPQHF. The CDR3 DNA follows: TGTGCCTGGAGTTCACATAGCAATCAGCCCCAGCATTTT.

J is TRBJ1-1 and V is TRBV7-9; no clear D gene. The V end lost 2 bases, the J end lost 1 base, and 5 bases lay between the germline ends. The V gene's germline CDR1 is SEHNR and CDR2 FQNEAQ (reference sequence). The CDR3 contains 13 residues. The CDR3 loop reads CASSLRGNTEAFF. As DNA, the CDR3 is TGTGCCAGCAGCTTACGGGGGAACACTGAAGCTTTCTTT.

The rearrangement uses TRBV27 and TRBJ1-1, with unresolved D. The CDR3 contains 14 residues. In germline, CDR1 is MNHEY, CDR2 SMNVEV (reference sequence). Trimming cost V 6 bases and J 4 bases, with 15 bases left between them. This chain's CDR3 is CASSYIGRSTEAFF. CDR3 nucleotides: TGTGCCAGCAGCTATATAGGTCGGAGCACTGAAGCTTTCTTT.